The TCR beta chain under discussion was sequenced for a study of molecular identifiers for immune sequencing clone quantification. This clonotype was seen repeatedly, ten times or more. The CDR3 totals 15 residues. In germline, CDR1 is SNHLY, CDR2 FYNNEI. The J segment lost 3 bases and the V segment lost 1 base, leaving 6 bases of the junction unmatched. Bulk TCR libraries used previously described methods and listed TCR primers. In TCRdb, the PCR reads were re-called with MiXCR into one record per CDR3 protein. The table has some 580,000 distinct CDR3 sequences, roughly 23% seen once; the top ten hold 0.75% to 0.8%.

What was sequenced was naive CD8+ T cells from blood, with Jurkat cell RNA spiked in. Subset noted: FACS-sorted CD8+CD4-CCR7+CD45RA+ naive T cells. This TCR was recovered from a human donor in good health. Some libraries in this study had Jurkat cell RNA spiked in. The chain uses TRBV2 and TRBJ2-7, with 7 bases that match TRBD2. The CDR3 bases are TGTGCCAGCAGTGAAGGCGGGGGACTCTTCTACGAGCAGTACTTC. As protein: CASSEGGGLFYEQYF.